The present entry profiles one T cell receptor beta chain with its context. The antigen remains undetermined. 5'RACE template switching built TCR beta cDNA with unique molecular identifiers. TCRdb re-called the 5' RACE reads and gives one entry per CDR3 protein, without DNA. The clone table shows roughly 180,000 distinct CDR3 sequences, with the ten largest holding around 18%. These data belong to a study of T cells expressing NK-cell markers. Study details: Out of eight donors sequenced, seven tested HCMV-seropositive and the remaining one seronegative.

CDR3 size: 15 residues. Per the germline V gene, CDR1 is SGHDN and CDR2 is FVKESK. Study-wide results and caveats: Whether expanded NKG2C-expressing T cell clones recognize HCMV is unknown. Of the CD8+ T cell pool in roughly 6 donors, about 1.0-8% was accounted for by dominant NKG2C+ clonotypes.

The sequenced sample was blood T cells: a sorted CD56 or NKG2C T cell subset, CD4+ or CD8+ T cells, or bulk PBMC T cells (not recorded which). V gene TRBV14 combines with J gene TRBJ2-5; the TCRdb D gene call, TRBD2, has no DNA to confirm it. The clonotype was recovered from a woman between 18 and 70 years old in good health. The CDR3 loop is CASSPIAGNKETQYF. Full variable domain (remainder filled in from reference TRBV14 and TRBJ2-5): EAGVTQFPSHSVIEKGQTVTLRCDPISGHDNLYWYRRVMGKEIKFLLHFVKESKQDESGMPNNRFLAERTGGTYSTLKVQPAELEDSGVYFCASSPIAGNKETQYFGPGTRLLVL.